A selection of T cell receptor beta chains follows, all from one sample in a study of OX40 agonist ivuxolimab in advanced cancers. Profiled with immunoSEQ multiplex PCR; TCRdb holds only in-frame clones, not every one. The table records approximately 100,000 clones, over 75% of them present only once. The sample in question was CD4+ or CD8+ T cells sorted from blood, obtained in a trial of the OX40 agonist ivuxolimab. These TCRs come from an adult with an advanced solid tumor such as melanoma, head and neck, liver or kidney cancer. CDR3s include the opening cysteine and the closing phenylalanine or tryptophan. Each record gives: CDR3 protein, CDR3 DNA, D gene, V gene, clone size, J gene. A D gene is named only where the DNA matches it firmly. Only part of the rows carry a size: once, few, many, or a class if the clone is expanded.

CDR3: CASRGDGREGYTF
DNA: TGTGCCAGCAGGGGCGACGGGAGGGAGGGCTACACCTTC
D: -
V: TRBV2
size: few
J: TRBJ1-2

CDR3: CAWSSRDRGYTF
DNA: TGTGCCTGGAGTAGCAGGGATCGTGGCTACACCTTC
D: -
V: TRBV30
size: -
J: TRBJ1-2

CDR3: CASSMGGGEAFF
DNA: TGTGCCAGTAGCATGGGAGGAGGGGAAGCTTTCTTT
D: -
V: TRBV19
size: -
J: TRBJ1-1

CDR3: CASSQGHPLTAGAYEQYF
DNA: TGCGCCAGCAGCCAAGGCCATCCCTTGACGGCGGGAGCGTACGAGCAGTACTTC
D: TRBD2
V: TRBV4-1
size: -
J: TRBJ2-7

CDR3: CASNEDNTSTDTQYF
DNA: TGTGCCAGCAACGAGGACAATACTAGCACAGATACGCAGTATTTT
D: -
V: TRBV2
size: -
J: TRBJ2-3

CDR3: CASSATRDINYNEQFF
DNA: TGTGCCAGCAGCGCGACCCGGGACATCAACTACAATGAGCAGTTCTTC
D: -
V: TRBV9
size: -
J: TRBJ2-1

CDR3: CASSLMAADTQYF
DNA: TGTGCCAGCAGCTTAATGGCGGCAGATACGCAGTATTTT
D: -
V: TRBV7-6
size: -
J: TRBJ2-3

CDR3: CATSKRSTSGNTIYF
DNA: TGTGCCACCAGTAAGAGGTCTACCTCTGGAAACACCATATATTTT
D: -
V: TRBV15
size: -
J: TRBJ1-3

CDR3: CASSVFHAGAYNEQFF
DNA: TGTGCCAGCAGCGTGTTTCATGCGGGGGCCTACAATGAGCAGTTCTTC
D: TRBD2
V: TRBV9
size: -
J: TRBJ2-1

CDR3: CASSLVDRSATEAFF
DNA: TGTGCCAGCAGTTTAGTGGACCGATCAGCAACTGAAGCTTTCTTT
D: -
V: TRBV28
size: -
J: TRBJ1-1

CDR3: CASSQGSAGSTGELFF
DNA: TGCGCCAGCAGCCAAGGTTCGGCAGGCTCCACCGGGGAGCTGTTTTTT
D: -
V: TRBV4-1
size: -
J: TRBJ2-2

CDR3: CASSSYGRRNIQYF
DNA: TGTGCCAGCAGCTCGTACGGGAGGAGAAACATTCAGTACTTC
D: TRBD2
V: TRBV7-2
size: few
J: TRBJ2-4

CDR3: CASSGRSEQYF
DNA: TGTGCCAGCAGTGGCCGAAGCGAGCAGTACTTC
D: -
V: TRBV2
size: -
J: TRBJ2-7

CDR3: CASSRGGGDFYEQYF
DNA: TGCGCCAGCAGCCGTGGCGGGGGTGATTTTTACGAGCAGTACTTC
D: TRBD2
V: TRBV4-1
size: -
J: TRBJ2-7

CDR3: CASSISGNTIYF
DNA: TGTGCCAGCAGCATCTCTGGTAACACCATATATTTT
D: -
V: TRBV7-9
size: -
J: TRBJ1-3

CDR3: CASSFSPGLAYEQYF
DNA: TGCGCCAGCAGCTTTAGTCCGGGACTAGCGTACGAGCAGTACTTC
D: TRBD2
V: TRBV5-1
size: -
J: TRBJ2-7

CDR3: CASSRQGSYEQYF
DNA: TGTGCCAGCAGTCGACAGGGTTCCTACGAGCAGTACTTC
D: TRBD1
V: TRBV27
size: -
J: TRBJ2-7

CDR3: CASSLSPLLRDRNSPLHF
DNA: TGTGCCAGCAGTTTGAGCCCCCTCCTCCGGGACAGGAATTCACCCCTCCACTTT
D: TRBD1
V: TRBV28
size: -
J: TRBJ1-6

CDR3: CASRYGQSYEQYF
DNA: TGTGCCAGCAGATACGGACAGAGCTACGAGCAGTACTTC
D: -
V: TRBV6-5
size: -
J: TRBJ2-7

CDR3: CASSDGTGGSGYTF
DNA: TGTGCCAGCAGTGACGGGACAGGGGGCAGCGGCTACACCTTC
D: TRBD1
V: TRBV6-5
size: -
J: TRBJ1-2

CDR3: CASSTGLAGTIGELFF
DNA: TGTGCCAGTAGTACTGGACTAGCGGGAACGATCGGGGAGCTGTTTTTT
D: TRBD2
V: TRBV19
size: -
J: TRBJ2-2

CDR3: CASSFSAGETYEQYF
DNA: TGCGCCAGCAGCTTTAGTGCGGGGGAGACCTACGAGCAGTACTTC
D: TRBD2
V: TRBV5-1
size: -
J: TRBJ2-7

CDR3: CASSREAGERNEQFF
DNA: TGTGCCAGCAGCAGGGAAGCGGGAGAGAGAAATGAGCAGTTCTTC
D: TRBD2
V: TRBV6-4
size: -
J: TRBJ2-1

CDR3: CASSFRSSYNEQFF
DNA: TGTGCCAGCAGTTTCAGGAGTTCCTACAATGAGCAGTTCTTC
D: -
V: TRBV27
size: -
J: TRBJ2-1

CDR3: CASSWSEEQYF
DNA: TGTGCCAGCAGTTGGAGTGAAGAGCAGTACTTC
D: -
V: TRBV11-2
size: few
J: TRBJ2-7

CDR3: CASGTSGTDTQYF
DNA: TGTGCCAGCGGGACTAGCGGCACAGATACGCAGTATTTT
D: TRBD2
V: TRBV28
size: -
J: TRBJ2-3

CDR3: CASSLGRNTGELFF
DNA: TGTGCCAGTAGTTTGGGCAGGAACACCGGGGAGCTGTTTTTT
D: -
V: TRBV19
size: -
J: TRBJ2-2

CDR3: CASSSDREETQYF
DNA: TGTGCCAGCAGCTCGGACAGGGAGGAGACCCAGTACTTC
D: TRBD1
V: TRBV7-3
size: -
J: TRBJ2-5

CDR3: CATPKPQGAYSYEQYF
DNA: TGCGCCACTCCAAAGCCACAGGGGGCTTACTCCTACGAGCAGTACTTC
D: TRBD1
V: TRBV10-1
size: -
J: TRBJ2-7

CDR3: CASSLGHDRNEQFF
DNA: TGTGCCAGCAGCCTTGGACACGATCGAAATGAGCAGTTCTTC
D: -
V: TRBV9
size: -
J: TRBJ2-1

CDR3: CAGSPKGRERNTGELFF
DNA: TGTGCCGGCAGCCCAAAAGGGCGGGAGCGTAATACCGGGGAGCTGTTTTTT
D: TRBD2
V: TRBV5-6
size: -
J: TRBJ2-2

CDR3: CASSIGVAGGGEQFF
DNA: TGTGCCAGTAGTATAGGGGTAGCGGGAGGTGGCGAGCAGTTCTTC
D: TRBD2
V: TRBV19
size: -
J: TRBJ2-1

CDR3: CASSPTPHTQETQYF
DNA: TGTGCCAGCAGCCCAACGCCCCATACTCAAGAGACCCAGTACTTC
D: -
V: TRBV9
size: -
J: TRBJ2-5

CDR3: CSARGGAGAFF
DNA: TGCAGTGCTAGAGGGGGCGCTGGAGCTTTCTTT
D: -
V: TRBV20-1
size: -
J: TRBJ1-1

CDR3: CASNERSGANVLTF
DNA: TGTGCCAGCAACGAGAGATCTGGGGCCAACGTCCTGACTTTC
D: -
V: TRBV6-1
size: -
J: TRBJ2-6

CDR3: CASSHFPGLTGDTQYF
DNA: TGCGCCAGCAGCCATTTCCCGGGACTCACAGGGGATACGCAGTATTTT
D: -
V: TRBV4-1
size: -
J: TRBJ2-3

CDR3: CASSLAGQSNEKLFF
DNA: TGTGCCAGCAGCTTAGCGGGACAGAGTAATGAAAAACTGTTTTTT
D: TRBD1
V: TRBV7-2
size: -
J: TRBJ1-4

CDR3: CASSIQGGTEAFF
DNA: TGTGCCAGCAGCATACAGGGGGGCACTGAAGCTTTCTTT
D: TRBD1
V: TRBV7-3
size: -
J: TRBJ1-1

CDR3: CATSRDIGATNEKLFF
DNA: TGTGCCACCAGCAGAGATATAGGGGCAACTAATGAAAAACTGTTTTTT
D: -
V: TRBV15
size: -
J: TRBJ1-4

CDR3: CASSPLRTGRSTIQYF
DNA: TGTGCCAGCTCACCACTCAGGACAGGGCGCTCAACTATTCAGTACTTC
D: TRBD1
V: TRBV18
size: -
J: TRBJ2-4

CDR3: CASSLETGTGELFF
DNA: TGTGCCAGCAGCTTGGAAACGGGGACCGGGGAGCTGTTTTTT
D: -
V: TRBV5-4
size: -
J: TRBJ2-2

CDR3: CASSYSVGGDEQFF
DNA: TGTGCCAGCAGTTACTCGGTCGGGGGAGATGAGCAGTTCTTC
D: -
V: TRBV6-5
size: -
J: TRBJ2-1

CDR3: CASSLGAGNTQYF
DNA: TGTGCTAGCAGCTTAGGGGCGGGAAATACGCAGTATTTT
D: -
V: TRBV7-7
size: -
J: TRBJ2-3

CDR3: CAWSVTHKGRETQYF
DNA: TGTGCCTGGAGTGTAACCCATAAGGGCCGGGAGACCCAGTACTTC
D: -
V: TRBV30
size: -
J: TRBJ2-5

CDR3: CASSLGQGVYNEQFF
DNA: TGTGCCAGCAGCTTAGGACAGGGCGTCTACAATGAGCAGTTCTTC
D: TRBD1
V: TRBV7-2
size: -
J: TRBJ2-1

CDR3: CASSPSIGQLNTEAFF
DNA: TGTGCCAGCAGTCCCTCCATCGGACAGCTAAACACTGAAGCTTTCTTT
D: -
V: TRBV27
size: -
J: TRBJ1-1

CDR3: CASSLWHPGRETQYF
DNA: TGTGCCAGCAGTTTATGGCACCCGGGGAGGGAGACCCAGTACTTC
D: -
V: TRBV28
size: once
J: TRBJ2-5

CDR3: CASSEDPGQRGEQYF
DNA: TGTGCCAGCAGCGAGGACCCGGGACAAAGGGGAGAGCAGTATTTT
D: -
V: TRBV5-4
size: -
J: TRBJ2-3

CDR3: CGGPFDGNTIYF
DNA: TGTGGAGGACCTTTCGATGGAAACACCATATATTTT
D: -
V: TRBV27
size: -
J: TRBJ1-3

CDR3: CASSYQNTEAFF
DNA: TGTGCCAGCAGCTATCAGAACACTGAAGCTTTCTTT
D: -
V: TRBV7-6
size: -
J: TRBJ1-1

CDR3: CASLWGRCYNEQFF
DNA: TGTGCCAGTCTATGGGGGAGGTGTTACAATGAGCAGTTCTTC
D: -
V: TRBV7-3
size: -
J: TRBJ2-1

CDR3: CASKGGLAGNEQYF
DNA: TGTGCCAGCAAGGGGGGGCTAGCGGGAAACGAGCAGTACTTC
D: TRBD2
V: TRBV2
size: once
J: TRBJ2-7

CDR3: CASSPGQLGNYGYTF
DNA: TGTGCCAGCTCACCTGGACAGCTGGGTAACTATGGCTACACCTTC
D: -
V: TRBV18
size: -
J: TRBJ1-2

CDR3: CASSQAPDYEQYF
DNA: TGTGCCAGCAGCCAAGCTCCCGACTACGAGCAGTACTTC
D: -
V: TRBV4-2
size: few
J: TRBJ2-7

CDR3: CASSLRDEETQYF
DNA: TGTGCCAGCAGTTTAAGGGATGAAGAGACCCAGTACTTC
D: -
V: TRBV28
size: -
J: TRBJ2-5

CDR3: CASSGLTSPQFF
DNA: TGCGCCAGCAGCGGACTTACCTCTCCGCAGTTCTTC
D: -
V: TRBV4-1
size: -
J: TRBJ2-1

CDR3: CASRRVQGLIETQYF
DNA: TGTGCCAGCCGGCGTGTACAGGGTCTAATAGAGACCCAGTACTTC
D: -
V: TRBV7-9
size: -
J: TRBJ2-5

CDR3: CASSLEGRGGTDTQYF
DNA: TGCGCCAGCAGCTTGGAGGGGAGGGGAGGCACAGATACGCAGTATTTT
D: TRBD2
V: TRBV5-1
size: -
J: TRBJ2-3

CDR3: CASSLTPSTGDNSPLHF
DNA: TGCGCCAGCAGCTTAACCCCGTCAACAGGGGACAATTCACCCCTCCACTTT
D: TRBD1
V: TRBV5-1
size: -
J: TRBJ1-6

CDR3: CASSYRVGDTQYF
DNA: TGTGCCAGCAGCTACAGGGTAGGAGATACGCAGTATTTT
D: -
V: TRBV7-9
size: -
J: TRBJ2-3